The sequence of this T cell receptor (beta chain) was determined in a study of T cells after yellow fever vaccination. TCRdb reprocessed the 5' RACE reads via MiXCR and lists one record per CDR3 protein. The profile shows approximately 260,000 distinct CDR3 sequences, roughly 13% of them singletons. The V gene's germline CDR1 is ENHRY and CDR2 SYGVKD. This CDR3 contains 14 residues. Study-level results: Compared with primary, the secondary response was weaker and peaked at day 5, not 15.

This clonotype was counted between two and nine times. Its target is unknown. The sequenced sample was CD4+ T cells sorted from PBMCs, obtained 45 days after the yellow fever booster vaccination. The TCR originated in a young man who received the YFV17D yellow fever vaccine. The chain recombines TRBV10-3 with TRBJ1-2; D is uncertain. This chain's CDR3 is CATEGDLSNYGYTF. Written as DNA, the CDR3 is TGTGCGACGGAGGGAGACCTCTCTAACTATGGCTACACCTTC.